These 29 T cell receptor beta chains were all obtained from the same sample, sequenced in a study of shared T cell receptors in the human thymus (dated by TCRdb to about 2021). Library method: the immunoSEQ multiplex PCR assay. TCRdb holds this immuneACCESS table with in-frame rearrangements only. Some clones are missing; in checked studies, unresolved V genes explain under half, and the rest has no known cause. This sample comprises about 380,000 clones, approximately 95% of them detected only once. About 0.02% of the sample is held by the ten biggest clonotypes. The sample taken for sequencing was thymocytes. The receptors derive from a human donor.

V gene TRBV27 combines with J gene TRBJ1-2; D not certain. V was cut by 2 bases and J by 0 bases, with 13 bases left in between. Germline assignment: CDR1 MNHEY and CDR2 SMNVEV (reference sequence). The CDR3 is 16 amino acids. CDR3 loop: CASSLHGVGPNYGYTF. The DNA for the CDR3 is TGTGCCAGCAGTTTACACGGAGTGGGCCCTAACTATGGCTACACCTTC.

The chain employs TRBV5-4 and TRBJ2-1, with 8 nucleotides matching TRBD2. Germline CDR1 and CDR2: SGHNT and YYREEE (reference sequence). With 1 base clipped from V and 2 bases from J, the junction kept 5 bases outside the gene matches. This CDR3 has 16 residues. CDR3 region: CASSLPSGGTYNEQFF. The CDR3 DNA sequence: TGTGCCAGCAGCTTGCCCAGCGGGGGCACCTACAATGAGCAGTTCTTC.

J is TRBJ1-2 and V is TRBV20-1, with D possibly being TRBD1 (5 bases). Trimming cost V 6 bases and J 8 bases, with 10 bases left between them. The germline CDR1 and CDR2 sequences are DFQATT and SNEGSKA (reference sequence). The CDR3 spans 10 residues. CDR3 bases: TGCAGTGCGACAGCACCCGGCTACACCTTC. Translation: CSATAPGYTF.

This clone came up once. The chain links TRBV28 to TRBJ2-4; D might be TRBD2 (7 bases). The V and J ends lost 1 base and 1 base respectively, with 11 bases between them. This CDR3 has 16 residues. Germline lookup yields CDR1 MDHEN and CDR2 SYDVKM. CDR3 in DNA: TGTGCCAGCAGTTTATCCAGGGGAGGGGCCAAAAACATTCAGTACTTC. This translates into CASSLSRGGAKNIQYF.

CDR3 sequence (DNA): TGTGCCAGCAGCGTACGTGAGGGGAATTACGAGCAGTACTTC. Protein sequence: CASSVREGNYEQYF. This chain joins TRBV9 and TRBJ2-7; D is perhaps TRBD1 or TRBD2 (5 bases each). The CDR3 contains 14 residues. Looked up from germline, CDR1 is SGDLS and CDR2 is YYNGEE. V lost 1 base to trimming and J lost 4 bases, with 12 bases between them.

This chain links TRBV29-1 with TRBJ1-4; 7 bases are shared with TRBD1. The germline CDR1 and CDR2 sequences are SQVTM and ANQGSEA. The CDR3 consists of 11 residues. V lost 8 bases to trimming and J lost 7 bases; unmatched junction nucleotides: 4. The CDR3 here is CSPQGGEKLFF. The DNA for the CDR3 is TGCAGCCCTCAGGGGGGTGAAAAACTGTTTTTT. Full variable domain (remainder filled in from reference TRBV29-1 and TRBJ1-4): SAVISQKPSRDICQRGTSLTIQCQVDSQVTMMFWYRQQPGQSLTLIATANQGSEATYESGFVIDKFPISRPNLTFSTLTVSNMSPEDSSIYLCSPQGGEKLFFGSGTQLSVL.

The gene calls are TRBV5-4 and TRBJ2-3; 11 positions agree with TRBD2. The germline CDR1 and CDR2 sequences are SGHNT and YYREEE (reference sequence). The trim removed 1 base at V and 3 bases at J, leaving 4 bases unmatched. The length of the CDR3 is 16 residues. CDR3 bases: TGTGCCAGCAGCTTGCTAGCGGGAGGATCGACAGATACGCAGTATTTT. Encoded protein: CASSLLAGGSTDTQYF.

The chain couples TRBV11-2 to TRBJ2-1; TRBD2 agrees at 15 bases. This CDR3 has 20 residues. V trimming: 0 bases; J trimming: 12 bases; junction bases outside the gene matches: 18. The germline gives CDR1 SGHAT, CDR2 FQNNGV. CDR3 bases: TGTGCCAGCAGCTTAGAAGGGGGACTAGCGGGAGGCTGGGCGGGGTTTGGGCAGTTCTTC. It translates to CASSLEGGLAGGWAGFGQFF.

J is TRBJ1-4 and V is TRBV28; no definite D call. The CDR3 runs to 14 residues. Germline values: CDR1 MDHEN, CDR2 SYDVKM. Trimming removed 3 bases at V and 8 bases at J, with 13 bases between. The CDR3 sequence: CASSLLREGEKLFF. Written as DNA, the CDR3 is TGTGCCAGCAGTTTGTTAAGGGAGGGAGAAAAACTGTTTTTT.

This rearrangement joins TRBV5-1 to TRBJ2-1; D remains unclear. Germline V lookup: CDR1 SGHRS, CDR2 YFSETQ. This CDR3 has 15 amino acids. V was cut by 4 bases and J by 0 bases, with 11 bases left in between. The CDR3 loop is CASSPLFSSYNEQFF. The CDR3 DNA sequence: TGCGCCAGCAGCCCTCTCTTCAGCTCCTACAATGAGCAGTTCTTC. The variable domain in full, with the rest retrieved from reference TRBV5-1 and TRBJ2-1, is KAGVTQTPRYLIKTRGQQVTLSCSPISGHRSVSWYQQTPGQGLQFLFEYFSETQRNKGNFPGRFSGRQFSNSRSEMNVSTLELGDSALYLCASSPLFSSYNEQFFGPGTRLTVL.

The chain carries TRBV28 and TRBJ2-7; D ambiguous. The ends were cut back, 2 bases at V and 1 base at J, with 12 bases in the middle. The CDR3 has 15 amino acids. CDR1 is MDHEN, CDR2 SYDVKM, per germline. The CDR3 DNA reads as TGTGCCAGCAGTTTAAGGCCCCTAGAGTCCTACGAGCAGTACTTC. It codes for CASSLRPLESYEQYF.

This chain connects TRBV7-9 to TRBJ2-2, with D perhaps being TRBD1 or TRBD2 (5 bases each). Between the trimmed V and J ends, which lost 4 bases and 2 bases, there was a span of 14 bases. The germline V gene encodes CDR1 SEHNR and CDR2 FQNEAQ (reference sequence). This CDR3 contains 16 residues. DNA for the CDR3: TGTGCCAGCAGCTCGCCCGGGACCCCAAACACCGGGGAGCTGTTTTTT. This translates into CASSSPGTPNTGELFF.

The chain uses TRBV2 and TRBJ2-2, with no clear D. CDR1 SNHLY and CDR2 FYNNEI come from the germline V gene. The germline V and J ends were trimmed by 0 bases and 3 bases, with 11 bases remaining between them. The CDR3 extends over 16 amino acids. Written as DNA, the CDR3 is TGTGCCAGCAGTGAAGCGCGGAGATTCCACACCGGGGAGCTGTTTTTT. Encoded protein: CASSEARRFHTGELFF. Using reference TRBV2 and TRBJ2-2 for the parts outside the CDR3, the full variable domain is EPEVTQTPSHQVTQMGQEVILRCVPISNHLYFYWYRQILGQKVEFLVSFYNNEISEKSEIFDDQFSVERPDGSNFTLKIRSTKLEDSAMYFCASSEARRFHTGELFFGEGSRLTVL.

This chain uses TRBV5-1 with TRBJ2-5; TRBD2 matches 10 bases. The CDR3 totals 17 residues. Germline assignment: CDR1 SGHRS and CDR2 YFSETQ. Unmatched junction bases numbered 12, after V lost 2 bases and J lost 5 bases. The CDR3 loop is CASSFSLAGADVETQYF. CDR3 DNA: TGCGCCAGCAGCTTTAGCCTAGCGGGGGCCGATGTGGAGACCCAGTACTTC.

The V and J genes are TRBV10-2 and TRBJ2-3; 8 positions match TRBD2. The V segment lost 2 bases and the J segment 5 bases; nucleotides outside the gene matches: 9. Per the germline V gene, CDR1 is WSHSY and CDR2 is SAAADI. The CDR3 is 16 amino acids. The CDR3 spells CASSEPLAGSRDTQYF. The CDR3 nucleotides are TGCGCCAGCAGTGAGCCTCTAGCGGGTAGTAGAGATACGCAGTATTTT.

This rearrangement joins TRBV18 to TRBJ2-4; 9 bases map to TRBD2. Germline CDR1 and CDR2: KGHSH and LQKENI. The CDR3 loop spans 16 amino acids. V gave up 3 bases and J gave up 0 bases; unmatched junction bases: 3. The DNA for the CDR3 is TGTGCCAGCTCACCGTGCGGGAGGGTAGCCAAAAACATTCAGTACTTC. The encoded protein is CASSPCGRVAKNIQYF.

V usage is TRBV6-6 and J usage is TRBJ1-1, with a weak D call TRBD1 (5 bases). This CDR3 is built from 15 residues. The germline V and J ends were trimmed by 2 bases and 1 base, with 11 bases remaining between them. Germline V gives CDR1 MNHNY, CDR2 SVGAGI (reference sequence). CDR3: CASSYGGYGNTEAFF. CDR3 DNA: TGTGCCAGCAGTTACGGGGGGTACGGGAACACTGAAGCTTTCTTT.

The chain uses TRBV29-1 and TRBJ2-3, with 8 positions matching TRBD2. Trimming removed 7 bases from V and 2 bases from J; junction bases left unmatched: 8. This CDR3 has 14 amino acids. CDR1 SQVTM and CDR2 ANQGSEA come from the germline V gene. CDR3 in amino acids: CSATGGWITDTQYF. CDR3 in DNA: TGCAGCGCCACGGGGGGGTGGATCACAGATACGCAGTATTTT.

The V and J genes are TRBV2 and TRBJ1-2; no clear D. The CDR3 totals 14 residues. Between the trimmed V and J ends, which lost 2 bases and 0 bases, there was a span of 7 bases. Per the germline V gene, CDR1 is SNHLY and CDR2 is FYNNEI. In DNA, the CDR3 is TGTGCCAGCAGTGAAACTACAGCTAACTATGGCTACACCTTC. It yields the protein CASSETTANYGYTF.

V usage is TRBV30 and J usage is TRBJ1-1, with D possibly being TRBD1 (5 bases). V shed 0 bases and J shed 4 bases, with 33 bases lying between them. The CDR3 extends over 21 amino acids. CDR1 is GTSNPN, CDR2 SVGIG, per germline (reference sequence). The CDR3 DNA sequence: TGTGCCTGGAGTGTGGGGGTGAATCCGGGACCTCTCTCCTGGGCGGGCACTGAAGCTTTCTTT. Translating gives CAWSVGVNPGPLSWAGTEAFF.

The chain has TRBV14 and TRBJ1-2, with a tentative D call TRBD1 (6 bases). CDR1 and CDR2 from the germline V gene are SGHDN and FVKESK. Trimming took off 1 base at V and 6 bases at J, with 9 bases between the two ends. The CDR3 has 13 amino acids. CDR3 sequence: CASSQGGANGYTF. Here the CDR3 DNA reads TGTGCCAGCAGCCAAGGGGGGGCCAATGGCTACACCTTC.

The J gene is TRBJ1-1, the V gene TRBV7-2, with 8 bases that match TRBD1. Trimming took 5 bases from V and 2 from J; bases not matched to a gene: 7. CDR1 is SGHTA and CDR2 is FQGNSA in the germline V gene. The CDR3 is 15 amino acids. CDR3 bases: TGTGCCAGCAGCGGTAGCGGACAGGGTAACACTGAAGCTTTCTTT. Protein: CASSGSGQGNTEAFF.

As to this clone: Other DNA sequences within the sample encode an identical CDR3. The rearrangement links TRBV25-1 to TRBJ1-1; perhaps TRBD1 as D (5 bases). The germline V gene encodes CDR1 MGHDK and CDR2 SYGVNS. Trimming pared 6 bases from V and 3 bases from J, leaving 11 bases between. This CDR3 spans 13 amino acids. In nucleotides, the CDR3 is TGTGCCAGCAGCGCGAGACAGCACACTGAAGCTTTCTTT. It translates to CASSARQHTEAFF.

The J gene is TRBJ2-1, the V gene TRBV7-2; 7 positions agree with TRBD2. Germline V gives CDR1 SGHTA, CDR2 FQGNSA. The CDR3 has 15 residues. With V trimmed by 5 bases and J by 4 bases, 8 bases remained unmatched. The CDR3 sequence: CASSVISGLYNEQFF. DNA of the CDR3: TGTGCCAGCAGCGTCATTAGCGGGCTTTACAATGAGCAGTTCTTC. Based on the CDR3 plus reference TRBV7-2 and TRBJ2-1, the full variable domain is GAGVSQSPSNKVTEKGKDVELRCDPISGHTALYWYRQSLGQGLEFLIYFQGNSAPDKSGLPSDRFSAERTGGSVSTLTIQRTQQEDSAVYLCASSVISGLYNEQFFGPGTRLTVL.

This sequence joins TRBV10-2 and TRBJ2-1, with 16 bases fitting TRBD2. The V and J ends lost 3 bases and 5 bases, in that order; junction bases with no gene match: 13. Germline V gives CDR1 WSHSY, CDR2 SAAADI. This CDR3 is 20 amino acids long. The CDR3 DNA follows: TGCGCCAGCAGTGACTCGGGACTAGCGGGAGGGCCGAGGGCTGACAATGAGCAGTTCTTC. Its protein product is CASSDSGLAGGPRADNEQFF.

The chain uses TRBV19 and TRBJ2-1; 8 bases match TRBD2. Per the germline V gene, CDR1 is LNHDA and CDR2 is SQIVND (reference sequence). The CDR3 loop spans 15 amino acids. Germline trimming cut 6 bases from V and 4 bases from J; bases unmatched to any gene: 8. Here the CDR3 reads CASSRTSPLYNEQFF. The CDR3 bases are TGTGCCAGTAGCAGGACTAGCCCCCTATACAATGAGCAGTTCTTC.

V usage is TRBV28 and J usage is TRBJ1-2; no clear D gene. Per germline, CDR1 MDHEN and CDR2 SYDVKM. The CDR3 is 11 residues long. The V and J ends lost 7 bases and 13 bases respectively, with 16 bases between them. The DNA for the CDR3 is TGTGCCAGCACTCGGACGGACCGCTGCACCTTC. The encoded protein is CASTRTDRCTF.

The chain combines TRBV6-5 with TRBJ2-7; 10 nucleotides align to TRBD2. J was trimmed by 3 bases and V by 0 bases; bases with no gene match: 5. Germline V gene data show CDR1 as MNHEY and CDR2 as SVGAGI. CDR3 length: 16 amino acids. CDR3 DNA sequence: TGTGCCAGCAGTTACTCGAGACTAGCGGGCCTCTACGAGCAGTACTTC. It specifies CASSYSRLAGLYEQYF.

The chain couples TRBV5-6 to TRBJ2-2; D is possibly TRBD1 (5 bases). CDR1 and CDR2 from the germline V gene are SGHDT and YYEEEE. Trimming cost V 0 bases and J 12 bases, with 9 bases left between them. CDR3 length: 12 residues. The CDR3 reads CASSLVPGKLFF. DNA of the CDR3: TGTGCCAGCAGCTTGGTCCCAGGGAAGCTGTTTTTT.